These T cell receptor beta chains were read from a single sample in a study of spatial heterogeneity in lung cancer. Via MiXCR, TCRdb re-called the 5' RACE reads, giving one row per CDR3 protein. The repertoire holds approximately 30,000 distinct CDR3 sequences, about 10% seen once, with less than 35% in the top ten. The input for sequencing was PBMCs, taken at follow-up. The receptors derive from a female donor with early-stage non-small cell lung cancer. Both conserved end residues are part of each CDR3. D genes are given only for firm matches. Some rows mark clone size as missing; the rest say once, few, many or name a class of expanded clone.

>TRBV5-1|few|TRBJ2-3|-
TGCGCCAGCAGCTCGGAAGGCGGATCCACAGATACGCAGTATTTT
CASSSEGGSTDTQYF
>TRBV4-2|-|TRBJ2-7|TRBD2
TGTGCCAGCAGCCAAGACACGGGGGGTACCACCTACGAGCAGTACTTC
CASSQDTGGTTYEQYF
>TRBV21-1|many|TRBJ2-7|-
TGTGCCAGCAGCAAGTTGCCCGAAACCTACGAGCAGTACTTC
CASSKLPETYEQYF
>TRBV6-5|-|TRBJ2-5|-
TGTGCCAGCCGCTCCCCGACGGGGTTAGAGACCCAGTACTTC
CASRSPTGLETQYF
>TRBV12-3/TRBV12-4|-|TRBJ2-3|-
TGTGCCAGAAGTTTTGTCTCAGATACGCAGTATTTT
CARSFVSDTQYF
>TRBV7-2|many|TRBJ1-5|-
TGTGCCAGCAGCTTAGAGGGCTTCCAGCCCCAGCATTTT
CASSLEGFQPQHF
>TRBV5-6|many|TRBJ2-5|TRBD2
TGTGCCAGCAGCTTGGCGACGGGGGGGCCGGCGACCCAGTACTTC
CASSLATGGPATQYF
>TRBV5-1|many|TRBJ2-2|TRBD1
TGCGCCAGCAGCTCGAGGACAGGGAACACCGGGGAGCTGTTTTTT
CASSSRTGNTGELFF
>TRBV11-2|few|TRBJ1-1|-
TGTGCCAGCAGCTTAGGGGGGACATACGAAGCTTTCTTT
CASSLGGTYEAFF
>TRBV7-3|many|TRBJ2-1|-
TGTGCCAGCAGCTTAACGTTCGGGGGAGTCTCCTACAATGAGCAGTTCTTC
CASSLTFGGVSYNEQFF
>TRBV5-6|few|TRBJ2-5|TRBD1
TGTGCCAGCAGCTTAGGGACAGGGGCGGTAGGGGAGACCCAGTACTTC
CASSLGTGAVGETQYF
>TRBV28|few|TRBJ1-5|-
TGTGCCAGCAGTATATCAGGGTACCCCCAGCATTTT
CASSISGYPQHF
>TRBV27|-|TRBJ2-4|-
TGTGCCAGCAGTTTAAGGGGACTAGCCAAAAACATTCAGTACTTC
CASSLRGLAKNIQYF
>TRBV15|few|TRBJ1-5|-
TGTGCCACCAGCAGAAGGGGTAGCAATCAGCCCCAGCATTTT
CATSRRGSNQPQHF
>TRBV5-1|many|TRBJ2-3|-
TGCGCCAGCAGCTTACCCCTCACAGATACGCAGTATTTT
CASSLPLTDTQYF
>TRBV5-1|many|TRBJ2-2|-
TGCGCCAGCAGCTTGGACGGGCCGCAGGCCGGGGAGCTGTTTTTT
CASSLDGPQAGELFF
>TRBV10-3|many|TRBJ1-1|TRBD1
TGTGCCATCAGCCCGGGACAGGGAAACACTGAAGCTTTCTTT
CAISPGQGNTEAFF
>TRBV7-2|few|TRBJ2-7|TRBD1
TGTGCCAGCAGCCGGGACAGGGGGACCCACGAGCAGTACTTC
CASSRDRGTHEQYF
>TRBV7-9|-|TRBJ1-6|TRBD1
TGTGCCAGCAGCTCCCCGGGACAGGAGATCTCACCCCTCCACTTT
CASSSPGQEISPLHF
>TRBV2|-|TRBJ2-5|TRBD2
TGTGCCAGCAGTCCCCCCGCGACTAGCGGGGCGTCACAGTACTTC
CASSPPATSGASQYF
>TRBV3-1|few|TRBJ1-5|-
TGTGCCAGCAGCCTTGGGCTGGTTAGTCAGCCCCAGCATTTT
CASSLGLVSQPQHF
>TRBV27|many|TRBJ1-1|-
TGTGCCAGCAGTTTATCGCAGGGTTTGATCACTGAAGCTTTCTTT
CASSLSQGLITEAFF
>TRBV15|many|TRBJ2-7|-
TGTGCCACCAGCAGTGACGACATCTGGAGCGGCTCCTACGAGCAGTACTTC
CATSSDDIWSGSYEQYF
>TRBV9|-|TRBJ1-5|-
TGTGCCAGCACCCCAGGAGACAGTAATCAGCCCCAGCATTTT
CASTPGDSNQPQHF
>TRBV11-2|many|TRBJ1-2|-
TGTGCCAGCAGCTTAGTGGACACCTATGGCTACACCTTC
CASSLVDTYGYTF
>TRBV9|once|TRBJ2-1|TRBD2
TGTGCCAGCAGCTACTCGGGACTAGCGGGCAATGAGCAGTTCTTC
CASSYSGLAGNEQFF
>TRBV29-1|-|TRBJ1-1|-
TGCAGCGTCCGTCCGGGGGTGAACACTGAAGCTTTCTTT
CSVRPGVNTEAFF
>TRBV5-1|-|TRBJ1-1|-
TGCGCCAGCAGCTTGGAAGGGGTATCGGCCACTGAAGCTTTCTTT
CASSLEGVSATEAFF
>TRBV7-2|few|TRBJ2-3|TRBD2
TGTGCCAGCAGCTTAGTTAGCCTAGCGGGGCCAGGCACAGATACGCAGTATTTT
CASSLVSLAGPGTDTQYF
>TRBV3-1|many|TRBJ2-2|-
TGTGCCAGCAGCCAGGGAAGGCTCGCGATCGGGGTCGAGCTGTTTTTT
CASSQGRLAIGVELFF